The next 26 T cell receptor beta chains were all read from a single sample in a study of T cell clonality in common variable immunodeficiency. Findings and limits, study-wide: Common variable immunodeficiency TCR beta sequences reportedly had fewer deletions and N-nucleotide insertions.

For these TCRs, the target antigens are not known. Libraries were prepared by immunoSEQ multiplex PCR; TCRdb keeps only in-frame clonotypes and omits some of them. The table records about 33,000 clones without singletons, the ten largest covering 5.5% to 7%. The material sequenced was peripheral blood mononuclear cells. The receptors stem from a human donor with common variable immunodeficiency.

As to this clone: The observed sequence ends 3 residues before the CDR3 terminus, with the missing tail filled in from the germline J gene. The chain is built from TRBV7-9 and TRBJ2-3; 10 bases map to TRBD1. The CDR3 is 15 amino acids. J gave up 2 bases and V 10 bases, and 9 bases lay outside the gene matches. Per germline, CDR1 SEHNR and CDR2 FQNEAQ (reference sequence). The part of the CDR3 DNA that was read is TGTGCCACCCGAAGGACAGGGGGGCACACAGATACG. It specifies CATRRTGGHTDT. The full CDR3 protein is CATRRTGGHTDTQYF.

This clone was counted between two and nine times. The sequence runs out 3 residues before the end of the CDR3; the remainder is reconstructed from the germline J gene. The V and J genes are TRBV19 and TRBJ1-1; D possibly corresponds to TRBD1 (6 bases). V lost 6 bases and J lost 6, with 11 bases in between. The CDR3 runs to 12 residues. Germline V gene lookup returns CDR1 LNHDA and CDR2 SQIVND (reference sequence). The CDR3 spells CASRVQGSEAFF. Partial CDR3 DNA: TGTGCCAGTAGGGTCCAGGGGTCTGAA.

A remark on this clone: The read ends 3 residues before the CDR3 terminus; that terminus is restored from the germline J gene. The V gene is TRBV20-1, the J gene TRBJ2-3; perhaps TRBD2 as D (5 bases). Germline-derived CDR1 and CDR2 are DFQATT and SNEGSKA (reference sequence). V was cut by 3 bases and J by 3 bases, with 7 bases left in between. The CDR3 runs 12 residues. The CDR3 is CSARRVTDTQYF. The sequenced CDR3 bases are TGCAGTGCTAGGAGGGTTACAGATACG.

This clone was observed at least ten times. Read sequence stops 3 residues before the CDR3 end, and the germline J gene provides the missing end. This CDR3 is also generated by other DNA sequences in the sample. V usage is TRBV5-1 and J usage is TRBJ2-5; D gene unclear. The CDR3 loop spans 13 amino acids. The germline V gene has CDR1 SGHRS and CDR2 YFSETQ. Trimming removed 0 bases at V and 2 bases at J, with 5 bases between. The CDR3 loop reads CASSLGLQETQYF. Partial CDR3 DNA: TGCGCCAGCAGCTTGGGACTTCAAGAGACC.

This clone has a handful of counts. The CDR3 is cut off 3 residues early in the read; its end comes from the germline J gene. The J gene is TRBJ1-6, the V gene TRBV19; no reliable D call. Per the germline V gene, CDR1 is LNHDA and CDR2 is SQIVND (reference sequence). The CDR3 loop spans 14 amino acids. Deletions cut 3 bases from V and 10 bases from J, with 13 bases between. CDR3 region: CASSIGRVGSPLHF. The DNA read from the CDR3 is TGTGCCAGTAGTATTGGGCGAGTAGGCTCACCC.

This clone came up a few times. The read gets to within 3 residues of the CDR3 end, and the germline J gene fills in the rest. This rearrangement joins TRBV5-1 to TRBJ1-1; a possible D gene is TRBD1 (6 bases). Germline V gene data show CDR1 as SGHRS and CDR2 as YFSETQ. The CDR3 spans 17 residues. V lost 0 bases and J 0 bases, leaving 15 bases between the germline ends. CDR3 protein: CASSLGIGGYMNTEAFF. The CDR3 DNA, read in part, is TGCGCCAGCAGCTTGGGGATAGGGGGATACATGAACACTGAA.

This clone was recorded many times. The CDR3 goes on 3 residues after the read ends, and that part is filled in from the germline J gene. The V gene is TRBV2, the J gene TRBJ1-1, with TRBD1 identical over 7 bases. The J segment lost 3 bases and the V segment lost 5 bases, leaving 3 bases of the junction unmatched. This CDR3 has 13 amino acids. Germline V CDR1 and CDR2: SNHLY, FYNNEI. CDR3 DNA, as far as it was read: TGTGCCAGCAGTCCCCAGGGGGACACTGAA. Amino acid sequence: CASSPQGDTE. The CDR3 reads in full as CASSPQGDTEAFF.

This clone was recorded a few times. The read terminates 3 residues ahead of where the CDR3 ends, so the germline J gene completes it. V gene TRBV23-1 combines with J gene TRBJ2-7; TRBD1 is a possible D gene (5 bases). TRBV23-1 belongs to the ORF category, with a function that is uncertain. V was pared by 0 bases and J by 0 bases, with 9 bases between. The CDR3 totals 15 residues. The CDR3 spells CASSQSPGPSYEQYF. Partial CDR3 DNA: TGCGCCAGCAGTCAATCTCCAGGGCCCTCCTACGAG.

CDR3 residues: CASRFGGEQYF. CDR3 bases read: TGTGCCAGTAGGTTCGGGGGCGAG. The rearrangement joins TRBV19 to TRBJ2-7; D may be TRBD2 (6 bases). The read terminates 3 residues ahead of where the CDR3 ends, so the germline J gene completes it. The CDR3 runs 11 residues. V was shortened by 6 bases and J by 6 bases, with 9 bases between the two germline ends. In germline, CDR1 is LNHDA, CDR2 SQIVND (reference sequence).

This clone was detected ten times or more. Read data end 3 residues before the CDR3 end; the end is taken from the germline J gene. The chain combines TRBV29-1 with TRBJ2-7; 9 bases line up with TRBD2. The CDR3 has 14 residues. Germline loops: CDR1 SQVTM, CDR2 ANQGSEA. Trimming removed 6 bases from V and 2 bases from J; junction bases left unmatched: 8. The CDR3 protein is CSVEGQRGAYEQYF. The DNA read from the CDR3 is TGCAGCGTCGAGGGGCAGCGGGGGGCCTACGAG.

Ten or more counts support this clone. A read error may account for a junction end that differs from germline. The CDR3 goes on 3 residues after the read ends, and that part is filled in from the germline J gene. This sequence joins TRBV6-1 and TRBJ2-5; TRBD2 matches at 11 bases. From germline, CDR1 is MNHNS and CDR2 SASEGT. The CDR3 consists of 17 residues. CDR3 DNA, as far as it was read: TGTGCCAGCACTGAACTTTTAGGGACTAGCGGAAAAGAGACC. This translates into CASTELLGTSGKET. The entire CDR3 protein reads CASTELLGTSGKETQYF.

This clone turned up a few times. CDR3 region: CASVRGAGETQYF. The covered CDR3 bases are TGTGCCAGCGTCAGAGGGGCCGGGGAGACC. This chain joins TRBV11-2 and TRBJ2-5, with D possibly being TRBD1 or TRBD2 (5 bases each). The read gets to within 3 residues of the CDR3 end, and the germline J gene fills in the rest. From germline, CDR1 is SGHAT and CDR2 FQNNGV. V was cut by 8 bases and J by 5 bases, with 15 bases left in between. The CDR3 has 13 residues.

Concerning this clone itself: The read ends 3 residues before the CDR3 terminus; that terminus is restored from the germline J gene. The genes are TRBV19 and TRBJ1-2; D gene uncertain. Trimming shortened V by 7 bases and J by 5 bases, and 20 bases separated the two germline ends. The V gene's germline CDR1 is LNHDA and CDR2 SQIVND (reference sequence). The CDR3 covers 15 residues. The CDR3 spells CASTPAGELSYGYTF. Incomplete CDR3 DNA: TGTGCCAGTACTCCCGCGGGAGAGCTCTCGTATGGC.

This clone appeared many times. The read terminates 3 residues ahead of where the CDR3 ends, so the germline J gene completes it. V is TRBV19 and J is TRBJ1-2, with 8 nucleotides matching TRBD1. The J segment lost 2 bases and the V segment lost 5 bases, leaving 1 base of the junction unmatched. The CDR3 length is 13 residues. Germline CDR1 reads LNHDA; CDR2 reads SQIVND (reference sequence). CDR3 DNA, as far as it was read: TGTGCCAGTAGTGGGACAGGCAACTATGGC. As protein: CASSGTGNYG. The entire CDR3 protein is CASSGTGNYGYTF. Full variable domain (rest looked up from reference TRBV19 and TRBJ1-2): DGGITQSPKYLFRKEGQNVTLSCEQNLNHDAMYWYRQDPGQGLRLIYYSQIVNDFQKGDIAEGYSVSREKKESFPLTVTSAQKNPTAFYLCASSGTGNYGYTFGSGTRLTVV.

This clone was recorded many times. The read ends 3 residues before the CDR3 terminus; that terminus is restored from the germline J gene. The genes are TRBV9 and TRBJ2-1, with 12 bases that match TRBD2. This CDR3 is built from 17 residues. The junction had 9 bases not matched to a gene; V was cut back by 1 base and J by 7 bases. Germline V CDR1 and CDR2: SGDLS, YYNGEE. The part of the CDR3 DNA that was read is TGTGCCAGCAGCGTACAAACCGGACTAGCGGGGTGGAATGAG. Translating gives CASSVQTGLAGWNE. The full CDR3 protein reads CASSVQTGLAGWNEQFF.

Regarding this clone: The sequence runs out 3 residues before the end of the CDR3; the remainder is reconstructed from the germline J gene. The rearrangement joins TRBV19 to TRBJ2-1; 9 bases match TRBD2. The ends lost 1 base at V and 6 bases at J; junction bases unmatched: 13. CDR1 is LNHDA and CDR2 is SQIVND in the germline V gene (reference sequence). This CDR3 is built from 18 residues. The part of the CDR3 DNA that was read is TGTGCCAGTAGTATAGGTACGGTGCCTAGCGGGGTATCCAATGAG. This translates into CASSIGTVPSGVSNE. The complete CDR3 protein is CASSIGTVPSGVSNEQFF.

This clone appeared a few times. Read sequence stops 3 residues before the CDR3 end, and the germline J gene provides the missing end. The chain has TRBV19 and TRBJ2-7; 8 bases align to TRBD2. This CDR3 contains 13 residues. Germline assignment: CDR1 LNHDA and CDR2 SQIVND (reference sequence). The V segment lost 5 bases and the J segment 5 bases; nucleotides outside the gene matches: 5. The sequenced CDR3 bases are TGTGCCAGTAGTCCCGGGACTAGTAACGAG. Translated: CASSPGTSNE. From start to end, the CDR3 is CASSPGTSNEQYF.

There are many counts of this clone. The read finishes 3 residues shy of the CDR3 end, and the germline J gene is used to complete it. The chain uses TRBV6-1 and TRBJ1-2; D possibly corresponds to TRBD1 (5 bases). Germline CDR1 MNHNS, CDR2 SASEGT. CDR3 size: 12 residues. The CDR3 is CASSAMGGGYTF. CDR3 bases read: TGTGCCAGCAGTGCAATGGGGGGAGGC.

This clone was observed a handful of times. Coverage ceases 3 residues before the CDR3 finishes, and the germline J gene fills in the end. The chain links TRBV6-2 or TRBV6-3 to TRBJ2-1, with 11 bases fitting TRBD2. The V gene end was trimmed by 6 bases and the J gene end by 4 bases; junction bases not matched to a gene: 11. In germline, CDR1 is MNHEY, CDR2 SVGEGT. The CDR3 spans 17 residues. The CDR3 bases that were read are TGTGCCAGCAGCCCAATCCCGGGACTAGCGGAGTACAATGAG. Its protein is CASSPIPGLAEYNE. The whole CDR3 sequence reads CASSPIPGLAEYNEQFF.

This clone has a count of ten or more. Read coverage stops 3 residues before the CDR3 terminus; the germline J gene supplies the remainder. The V call is TRBV2, the J call TRBJ1-1, with TRBD1 matching 8 bases. J lost 4 bases, V lost 3 bases, and 1 base had no gene match. CDR1 and CDR2 (germline): SNHLY, FYNNEI. The CDR3 is 13 amino acids. CDR3: CASSEDRVTEAFF. The DNA read from the CDR3 is TGTGCCAGCAGTGAGGACAGGGTCACTGAA.

Turning to this clone: The read ends 3 residues early relative to the CDR3; the germline J gene fills the gap. The chain is built from TRBV7-2 and TRBJ2-3; no clear D gene. Germline CDR1 reads SGHTA; CDR2 reads FQGNSA. This CDR3 comprises 12 residues. V dropped 5 bases and J dropped 6 bases, with 9 bases sitting between them. CDR3 amino acids: CASSSPADTQYF. The sequenced CDR3 bases are TGTGCCAGCAGCAGCCCTGCTGATACG.

This clone was counted ten times or more. The read terminates 3 residues ahead of where the CDR3 ends, so the germline J gene completes it. V usage is TRBV30 and J usage is TRBJ2-5, with 10 bases lining up with TRBD2. V gave up 0 bases and J gave up 4 bases; unmatched junction bases: 5. Germline loops: CDR1 GTSNPN, CDR2 SVGIG (reference sequence). CDR3 size: 15 residues. The CDR3 loop is CAWSVASGGAETQYF. The part of the CDR3 DNA that was read is TGTGCCTGGAGTGTAGCTAGCGGGGGAGCAGAGACC.

This clone has a count of ten or more. The read finishes 3 residues shy of the CDR3 end, and the germline J gene is used to complete it. V is TRBV12-3 or TRBV12-4 and J is TRBJ2-7, with 10 bases lining up with TRBD2. The CDR3 spans 15 residues. V lost 6 bases, J lost 0 bases, and 5 bases stayed unmatched. The sequenced part of the CDR3 DNA is TGTGCCAGCAGCGCTAGCGGGGGCGACTCCTACGAG. This gives the protein CASSASGGDSYE. In full, the CDR3 reads CASSASGGDSYEQYF.

In regard to this clone: The read gets to within 3 residues of the CDR3 end, and the germline J gene fills in the rest. V usage is TRBV5-1 and J usage is TRBJ1-1, with D possibly TRBD1 on 5 matching bases. This CDR3 has 15 amino acids. V gave up 0 bases and J gave up 0 bases, with 9 bases separating them. Germline V gene lookup returns CDR1 SGHRS and CDR2 YFSETQ. The CDR3 loop reads CASSLEAGMNTEAFF. The sequenced part of the CDR3 DNA is TGCGCCAGCAGCTTGGAGGCAGGGATGAACACTGAA.

This clone has only a few counts. The CDR3 is cut off 3 residues early in the read; its end comes from the germline J gene. V gene TRBV19 combines with J gene TRBJ1-1, with 8 bases identical to TRBD1. Germline V CDR1 and CDR2: LNHDA, SQIVND (reference sequence). V dropped 4 bases and J dropped 6; count of bases not matched to a gene: 7. The CDR3 loop spans 14 amino acids. CDR3 protein: CASSKDRGLPEAFF. CDR3 DNA, as far as it was read: TGTGCCAGTAGTAAAGACAGGGGATTACCTGAA.

The sample holds many counts of this clone. The read terminates 3 residues before the CDR3 end, so the remaining end is supplied by the germline J gene. Additional DNA sequences in this sample encode the identical CDR3. The chain has TRBV19 and TRBJ1-1; D not resolved. CDR1 and CDR2 (germline): LNHDA, SQIVND (reference sequence). The CDR3 runs to 15 residues. V was cut by 7 bases and J by 5 bases, with 20 bases left in between. The sequenced CDR3 bases are TGTGCCAGTATCCCCCGGCCGGGGTCGGGTACTGAA. Protein product: CASIPRPGSGTE. The full CDR3 protein is CASIPRPGSGTEAFF. Combining the CDR3 with reference TRBV19 and TRBJ1-1 gives the whole variable domain DGGITQSPKYLFRKEGQNVTLSCEQNLNHDAMYWYRQDPGQGLRLIYYSQIVNDFQKGDIAEGYSVSREKKESFPLTVTSAQKNPTAFYLCASIPRPGSGTEAFFGQGTRLTVV.